The present entry profiles one T cell receptor beta chain with its context. The antigen is unknown. With 1 base clipped from V and 7 bases from J, the junction kept 6 bases outside the gene matches. The CDR3 is 14 amino acids. The germline V gene has CDR1 SGHTA and CDR2 FQGNSA. This specimen belongs to a study of T cell repertoires in cytomegalovirus infection. Background on the study: HLA-C-restricted CMV epitopes, recently identified, and well-studied HLA-B-restricted ones were used by the study. Public signatures in TCR beta pointed to CMV infection and matching HLA type.

Findings of the study overall: Ex vivo responses were dominated by HLA-C-restricted CMV-specific TCR beta clonotypes. The cumulative frequency of public TCR beta families identified carriers of CMV plus the relevant HLA.

TCRdb itself ran the reads through MiXCR, one entry per CDR3 protein. This table holds about 130,000 distinct CDR3 sequences, about 31% found once. Sequencing was performed on CD8+ T cells from cultured PBMCs, taken from culture after CMV antigen stimulation. The source of this sequence is a human donor in good health (CMV status not recorded). Some clones in this sample may be carry-over from other donors' samples. The chain is built from TRBV7-2 and TRBJ2-7, with TRBD2 matching over 8 bases. CDR3 nucleotides: TGTGCCAGCAGCTTAGAAATAGCGGGGTGGGAGCAGTACTTC. Translated: CASSLEIAGWEQYF.